Below are 27 T cell receptor beta chains sequenced from a single sample in a study of T-cell reconstitution after alpha-beta-depleted transplantation in children. Using unique molecular identifiers, the investigators prepared the TCRbeta library. From the PCR reads, TCRdb called clonotypes with MiXCR, one entry per CDR3 protein. The sample contains under 750,000 distinct CDR3 sequences, more than 20% of which appear only once. Sequencing used PBMCs, mostly from graft donor cells, obtained 360 days after TCRalphabeta/CD19-depleted stem cell transplant. These TCRs come from a boy less than two years old who had a stem cell transplant for acute myeloid leukemia, so the T cells may come from the graft donor.

The DNA for the CDR3 is TGTGCCAGCAGCCAGGCAGGGTGGGAGCAGTTCTTC. Residues: CASSQAGWEQFF. The chain recombines TRBV14 with TRBJ2-1; weak D call: TRBD1 (5 bases). Germline V CDR1 and CDR2: SGHDN, FVKESK. The length of the CDR3 is 12 residues. The V gene lost 3 bases and the J gene lost 10 bases, with 10 bases spanning the gap.

The rearrangement links TRBV28 to TRBJ1-2; D unclear. The CDR3 runs 13 residues. V lost 5 bases to trimming and J lost 5 bases, with 12 bases between them. CDR1 and CDR2 (germline): MDHEN, SYDVKM. The CDR3 loop is CASSPRIMYGYTF. CDR3 nucleotides: TGTGCCAGCAGTCCCCGTATAATGTATGGCTACACCTTC.

The rearrangement uses TRBV15 and TRBJ1-2, with TRBD1 matching 8 bases. The CDR3 runs 16 residues. Germline values: CDR1 LNHNV, CDR2 YYDKDF (reference sequence). J lost 6 bases, V lost 0 bases, and 9 bases had no gene match. In nucleotides, the CDR3 is TGTGCCACCAGCAGAGATTGGTCGGGACAGGTAGATGGCTACACCTTC. Encoded protein: CATSRDWSGQVDGYTF.

Regarding this clonotype: This may come from a read error, since a much larger clone is one base off. The V and J genes are TRBV10-3 and TRBJ2-3; D not resolved. The J call may be mistaken, given a closer DNA end match to TRBJ1-5. The germline V gene has CDR1 ENHRY and CDR2 SYGVKD. There are 14 residues in the CDR3. The CDR3 sequence is CAISEGLPTDTQHF. CDR3 sequence (DNA): TGTGCCATCAGTGAGGGTCTGCCCACAGATACGCAGCATTTT.

This clonotype was found many times. This chain uses TRBV11-2 with TRBJ2-7; D is unresolved. V shed 3 bases and J shed 3 bases, with 6 bases lying between them. The germline V gene encodes CDR1 SGHAT and CDR2 FQNNGV. The CDR3 runs to 12 residues. CDR3 sequence: CASSLNHYEQYF. CDR3 bases: TGTGCCAGCAGCTTGAATCACTACGAGCAGTACTTC.

This clonotype was detected a few times. The rearrangement joins TRBV20-1 to TRBJ1-1; D gene unclear. V lost 1 base, J lost 8 bases, and 11 bases lay in between. CDR3 length: 12 residues. Looked up from germline, CDR1 is DFQATT and CDR2 is SNEGSKA (reference sequence). The CDR3 bases are TGCAGTGCTAGAGTCCCAGAGAGGGAAGCTTTCTTT. It yields the protein CSARVPEREAFF.

The genes are TRBV12-3 or TRBV12-4 and TRBJ1-5, with D possibly matching TRBD1 (5 bases). The CDR3 spans 15 residues. Trimming shortened V by 6 bases and J by 3 bases, and 15 bases separated the two germline ends. The CDR3: CASSILGGNNQPQHF. The CDR3 DNA follows: TGTGCCAGCAGCATCCTCGGGGGGAACAATCAGCCCCAGCATTTT.

The DNA for the CDR3 is TGTGCCAGCAGAGACGGGTTTTTGTATCAGCCCCAGCATTTT. Its protein is CASRDGFLYQPQHF. V gene TRBV28 combines with J gene TRBJ1-5; D remains ambiguous. The V end lost 6 bases, the J end lost 5 bases, and 14 bases lay between the germline ends. Germline lookup yields CDR1 MDHEN and CDR2 SYDVKM. The CDR3 is made up of 14 amino acids. Looking up the rest from reference TRBV28 and TRBJ1-5 gives the full variable domain: DVKVTQSSRYLVKRTGEKVFLECVQDMDHENMFWYRQDPGLGLRLIYFSYDVKMKEKGDIPEGYSVSREKKERFSLILESASTNQTSMYLCASRDGFLYQPQHFGDGTRLSIL.

This chain links TRBV6-1 with TRBJ1-5; 8 bases line up with TRBD1. V trimming: 6 bases; J trimming: 2 bases; junction bases outside the gene matches: 9. This CDR3 has 16 amino acids. Germline CDR1 is MNHNS and CDR2 is SASEGT. The CDR3 coding sequence is TGTGCCAGCAGCCCCGGGACAGGTGGAGGCAATCAGCCCCAGCATTTT. This sequence encodes CASSPGTGGGNQPQHF.

This clonotype was observed a handful of times. The CDR3 DNA sequence: TGCAGTGCTAGCCACGGGACAGGGGATTGGTATAGCAATCAGCCCCAGCATTTT. It specifies CSASHGTGDWYSNQPQHF. This rearrangement joins TRBV20-1 to TRBJ1-5; 10 bases match TRBD1. The CDR3 loop spans 18 amino acids. The germline CDR1 and CDR2 sequences are DFQATT and SNEGSKA (reference sequence). V gave up 3 bases and J gave up 0 bases; unmatched junction bases: 11.

In its sample, this clonotype was seen a few times. V is TRBV6-1 and J is TRBJ2-5; D possibly uses TRBD1 or TRBD2 (5 bases each). Germline CDR1 is MNHNS and CDR2 is SASEGT. This CDR3 spans 13 amino acids. Between the trimmed V and J ends, which lost 4 bases and 6 bases, there was a span of 12 bases. CDR3 sequence: CASSATGTKTQYF. The CDR3, as DNA: TGTGCCAGCAGTGCCACCGGGACGAAGACCCAGTACTTC.

In its sample, this clonotype was seen many times. The chain is built from TRBV2 and TRBJ2-7; possible D gene TRBD1, 6 bases. The V end lost 7 bases, the J end lost 2 bases, and 15 bases lay between the germline ends. The CDR3 runs 14 residues. Germline CDR1 is SNHLY and CDR2 is FYNNEI. The CDR3 nucleotides read TGTGCCAGCACCGAAGAGGGGGTGACCTACGAGCAGTACTTC. Translated, it gives CASTEEGVTYEQYF.

V gene TRBV6-1 combines with J gene TRBJ2-1; maybe TRBD1 (6 bases). Germline V gene data show CDR1 as MNHNS and CDR2 as SASEGT. This CDR3 spans 13 amino acids. V lost 6 bases to trimming and J lost 6 bases, with 12 bases between them. CDR3 sequence: CASSPGQSNEQFF. The CDR3 DNA sequence: TGTGCCAGCAGCCCAGGACAGAGCAATGAGCAGTTCTTC.

V is TRBV29-1 and J is TRBJ2-1, with TRBD2 matching 14 bases. The V segment lost 6 bases and the J segment 4 bases; nucleotides outside the gene matches: 11. The CDR3 has 17 residues. Per germline, CDR1 SQVTM and CDR2 ANQGSEA. The CDR3 loop is CSVGGLAGAPSYNEQFF. The CDR3 nucleotides read TGCAGCGTGGGGGGACTAGCGGGGGCCCCATCGTACAATGAGCAGTTCTTC.

This clonotype has ten or more counts. This chain joins TRBV5-6 and TRBJ1-1; 7 bases line up with TRBD1. The germline V gene encodes CDR1 SGHDT and CDR2 YYEEEE. J was trimmed by 7 bases and V by 3 bases; bases with no gene match: 12. The CDR3 runs 15 residues. The CDR3 sequence is CASSSLWTGAFEAFF. CDR3 DNA sequence: TGTGCCAGCAGCTCCTTATGGACAGGCGCTTTTGAAGCTTTCTTT.

This clonotype was recorded many times. The chain links TRBV27 to TRBJ2-3, with no clear D. Trimming removed 1 base at V and 3 bases at J, with 5 bases between. In germline, CDR1 is MNHEY, CDR2 SMNVEV (reference sequence). The CDR3 contains 13 residues. The DNA for the CDR3 is TGTGCCAGCAGTTTATATGGAACAGATACGCAGTATTTT. Translated: CASSLYGTDTQYF.

There are a few counts of this clonotype. The V gene is TRBV20-1, the J gene TRBJ2-2, with 13 bases matching TRBD2. CDR1 DFQATT and CDR2 SNEGSKA come from the germline V gene (reference sequence). J lost 5 bases, V lost 3 bases, and 3 bases had no gene match. The CDR3 length is 15 residues. CDR3 coding DNA: TGCAGTGCTAGGACTAGCGGGGGGTTAACCGGGGAGCTGTTTTTT. Protein sequence: CSARTSGGLTGELFF.

This chain joins TRBV7-9 and TRBJ2-2; TRBD2 is a possible D gene (5 bases). The V gene's germline CDR1 is SEHNR and CDR2 FQNEAQ (reference sequence). The CDR3 spans 15 residues. V lost 3 bases and J 8 bases, leaving 16 bases between the germline ends. The CDR3 DNA reads as TGTGCCAGCAGCTTCCTAGCCCCCCTCAGAGGGGAGCTGTTTTTT. It translates to CASSFLAPLRGELFF.

This clonotype was seen only a few times. This chain joins TRBV5-6 and TRBJ2-2; 7 bases match TRBD1. This CDR3 is 15 amino acids long. V lost 6 bases, J lost 1 base, and 6 bases stayed unmatched. Per the germline V gene, CDR1 is SGHDT and CDR2 is YYEEEE. CDR3 amino acids: CASIRRTGNTGELFF. CDR3 nucleotides: TGTGCCAGCATCCGAAGGACAGGGAACACCGGGGAGCTGTTTTTT.

This clonotype was detected ten times or more. This rearrangement joins TRBV12-3 or TRBV12-4 to TRBJ1-1; 7 bases are a match to TRBD1. The CDR3 has 14 amino acids. J lost 7 bases, V lost 5 bases, and 10 bases had no gene match. In DNA form, the CDR3 reads TGTGCCAGCAGTATCTCAGGGGGGAGCGGTGAAGCTTTCTTT. The encoded protein is CASSISGGSGEAFF.

This clonotype was recorded many times. The gene calls are TRBV5-6 and TRBJ2-3; the match to TRBD1 covers 10 bases. The CDR3 runs 14 residues. V lost 7 bases to trimming and J lost 1 base; unmatched junction nucleotides: 3. Germline values: CDR1 SGHDT, CDR2 YYEEEE. The CDR3 reads CASGTGEGTDTQYF. CDR3 coding DNA: TGTGCCAGCGGGACAGGGGAAGGCACAGATACGCAGTATTTT.

This clonotype was counted at least ten times. J is TRBJ2-1 and V is TRBV28; D might be TRBD2 (5 bases). Looked up from germline, CDR1 is MDHEN and CDR2 is SYDVKM. V was trimmed by 8 bases and J by 0 bases, leaving 14 bases between them. The CDR3 is 15 residues long. CDR3 sequence reads: CASSGFESSYNEQFF. The CDR3, as DNA: TGTGCCAGCTCGGGGTTTGAGAGCTCCTACAATGAGCAGTTCTTC.

This clonotype appeared many times. The gene calls are TRBV20-1 and TRBJ2-1, with 7 bases matching TRBD1. CDR3 length: 15 residues. V dropped 6 bases and J dropped 0; count of bases not matched to a gene: 8. In germline, CDR1 is DFQATT, CDR2 SNEGSKA (reference sequence). The CDR3 sequence: CSARPGQSSYNEQFF. CDR3 DNA sequence: TGCAGTGCAAGACCGGGACAGAGCTCCTACAATGAGCAGTTCTTC.

The V gene is TRBV6-2 or TRBV6-3, the J gene TRBJ1-1, with unresolved D. From germline, CDR1 is MNHEY and CDR2 SVGEGT. The V and J ends lost 0 bases and 4 bases respectively, with 9 bases between them. The CDR3 is 14 residues long. CDR3 sequence: CASSYSPGSTEAFF. DNA for the CDR3: TGTGCCAGCAGTTACTCGCCGGGTAGCACTGAAGCTTTCTTT.

The rearrangement links TRBV24-1 to TRBJ2-1; D is unclear. CDR3 size: 14 residues. V lost 4 bases to trimming and J lost 6 bases, with 12 bases between them. Germline CDR1 KGHDR, CDR2 SFDVKD. CDR3 in amino acids: CATSDPLDRNEQFF. Here the CDR3 DNA reads TGTGCCACCAGTGACCCCTTGGACCGCAATGAGCAGTTCTTC.

The chain uses TRBV29-1 and TRBJ1-3; no clear D gene. Germline V gives CDR1 SQVTM, CDR2 ANQGSEA. The CDR3 spans 13 residues. The germline V and J ends were trimmed by 5 bases and 0 bases, with 8 bases remaining between them. CDR3 amino acids: CSVSTLSGNTIYF. For the CDR3, the DNA is TGCAGCGTTTCAACTCTCTCTGGAAACACCATATATTTT. Using reference TRBV29-1 and TRBJ1-3 for the parts outside the CDR3, the full variable domain is SAVISQKPSRDICQRGTSLTIQCQVDSQVTMMFWYRQQPGQSLTLIATANQGSEATYESGFVIDKFPISRPNLTFSTLTVSNMSPEDSSIYLCSVSTLSGNTIYFGEGSWLTVV.

This clonotype was counted only a few times. This rearrangement joins TRBV6-1 to TRBJ2-7, with a weak D call TRBD2 (6 bases). V shed 3 bases and J shed 1 base, with 7 bases lying between them. The germline V gene has CDR1 MNHNS and CDR2 SASEGT. This CDR3 is built from 13 residues. The CDR3 loop reads CASSEGGSYEQYV. The CDR3, as DNA: TGTGCCAGCAGTGAGGGGGGATCCTACGAGCAGTACGTC.